The T cell receptor (beta chain) under discussion was sequenced for a study of T cells in tumors after PD-1 blockade. Clones were read by immunoSEQ multiplex PCR, and TCRdb kept only the in-frame ones, dropping some. Among tens of thousands of clones listed, about four fifths were seen once. The source was PBMCs, collected before anti-PD-1 treatment. This TCR derives from a human donor with basal cell carcinoma.

The CDR3 reads CASSLSGLQETQYF. The CDR3 DNA reads TGTGCCAGCAGTCTTAGCGGGCTACAAGAGACCCAGTACTTC. The chain carries TRBV6-5 and TRBJ2-5; 7 bases line up with TRBD2. The CDR3 totals 14 residues. CDR1 is MNHEY, CDR2 SVGAGI, per germline. The V gene end was trimmed by 5 bases and the J gene end by 2 bases; junction bases not matched to a gene: 5.